These 12 T cell receptor beta chains originate from one sample sequenced in a study of blood T cells in healthy people across ages. For the second PCR, which ran for about 6 to 12 cycles, a sample-barcoded 5' primer and a J-beta primer mix were used. MiXCR, applied by TCRdb to the 5' RACE reads, yields one record per CDR3 protein. The sample holds roughly 700,000 distinct CDR3 sequences, 45% to 50% seen once. Source material: blood. The source of these receptors is a woman in her sixties or seventies in good health.

The genes are TRBV20-1 and TRBJ1-1; weak D call: TRBD1 (5 bases). The V gene's germline CDR1 is DFQATT and CDR2 SNEGSKA (reference sequence). This CDR3 is 14 amino acids long. Trimming cost V 0 bases and J 5 bases, with 13 bases left between them. The CDR3 region is CSARDGQGRTEAFF. In DNA, the CDR3 is TGCAGTGCTAGAGATGGGCAGGGACGGACTGAAGCTTTCTTT.

This clonotype was seen a few times. The chain links TRBV24-1 to TRBJ2-7, with a tentative D call TRBD2 (5 bases). Germline CDR1 and CDR2: KGHDR and SFDVKD. With 9 bases removed from V and 0 bases from J, the gap between germline ends came to 11 bases. This CDR3 contains 13 residues. CDR3 loop: CATSGTSSYEQYF. CDR3 coding DNA: TGTGCCACCTCGGGAACTAGCTCCTACGAGCAGTACTTC.

The chain links TRBV20-1 to TRBJ2-1; TRBD2 matches at 12 bases. The CDR3 is made up of 15 amino acids. V lost 3 bases, J lost 7 bases, and 7 bases stayed unmatched. CDR1 is DFQATT and CDR2 is SNEGSKA in the germline V gene (reference sequence). CDR3 sequence: CSASGLAGGRNEQFF. The DNA for the CDR3 is TGCAGTGCTAGCGGGCTAGCGGGAGGGCGGAATGAGCAGTTCTTC.

This rearrangement joins TRBV5-1 to TRBJ2-1; 9 bases are shared with TRBD1. This CDR3 is 14 amino acids long. V was clipped by 7 bases and J by 6 bases; unmatched bases: 8. Germline loops: CDR1 SGHRS, CDR2 YFSETQ. The CDR3 DNA reads as TGCGCCAGCGGACAGGGGACCAATCCCAATGAGCAGTTCTTC. Translated: CASGQGTNPNEQFF.

J is TRBJ2-7 and V is TRBV15, with 9 bases fitting TRBD2. V lost 5 bases to trimming and J lost 0 bases; unmatched junction nucleotides: 2. The CDR3 sequence is 14 residues long. CDR1 and CDR2 from the germline V gene are LNHNV and YYDKDF (reference sequence). CDR3 DNA sequence: TGTGCCACCAGCGGGCGGGGGGGCTCCTACGAGCAGTACTTC. It is translated as CATSGRGGSYEQYF.

This chain links TRBV5-1 with TRBJ2-5; D might be TRBD2 (6 bases). The DNA end is more similar to TRBJ2-7, so the J call may be wrong. Germline V gene data show CDR1 as SGHRS and CDR2 as YFSETQ. There are 13 residues in the CDR3. Here the CDR3 reads CASTGRDPYEQYF. The CDR3 DNA sequence: TGCGCCAGCACAGGGCGGGATCCTTACGAGCAGTACTTC.

The chain carries TRBV9 and TRBJ2-7; tentatively, D is TRBD1 (6 bases). The CDR3 runs 14 residues. CDR1 and CDR2 (germline): SGDLS, YYNGEE. V dropped 0 bases and J dropped 2 bases, with 9 bases sitting between them. This chain's CDR3 is CASSVEDSPYEQYF. CDR3 bases: TGTGCCAGCAGCGTAGAGGACAGCCCCTACGAGCAGTACTTC.

In the case of this clonotype: The junction shows a germline mismatch at one end, possibly a read error. V is TRBV7-2 and J is TRBJ2-3; TRBD2 matches 9 bases. Germline-derived CDR1 and CDR2 are SGHTA and FQGNSA. The CDR3 loop spans 16 amino acids. CDR3: CASSEGWGREGDTQYF. For the CDR3, the DNA is TGTGCTAGCAGCGAAGGGTGGGGGCGGGAGGGAGATACGCAGTATTTT.

This clonotype was counted a few times. The rearrangement uses TRBV18 and TRBJ2-3; 7 bases map to TRBD1. Per germline, CDR1 KGHSH and CDR2 LQKENI. V was clipped by 3 bases and J by 6 bases; unmatched bases: 6. The CDR3 contains 14 residues. The CDR3 coding sequence is TGTGCCAGCTCACCGACGACAGGGTTGGATACGCAGTATTTT. Translated: CASSPTTGLDTQYF.

The chain couples TRBV27 to TRBJ2-5; D is perhaps TRBD2 (5 bases). The CDR3 sequence is 17 residues long. V gave up 2 bases and J gave up 11 bases, with 27 bases separating them. Looked up from germline, CDR1 is MNHEY and CDR2 is SMNVEV (reference sequence). CDR3 amino acids: CASSLLKRKRSINEQYF. DNA of the CDR3: TGTGCCAGCAGTTTACTAAAGCGGAAGAGGAGCATCAATGAGCAGTACTTC.

J is TRBJ2-7 and V is TRBV2; D not certain. The length of the CDR3 is 15 residues. Germline CDR1 reads SNHLY; CDR2 reads FYNNEI. Trimming pared 2 bases from V and 1 base from J, leaving 12 bases between. In DNA form, the CDR3 reads TGTGCCAGCAGTGAAAGGCAGGTCGAGTCCTACGAGCAGTACTTC. This codes for CASSERQVESYEQYF.

The J gene is TRBJ1-1, the V gene TRBV7-9, with D unclear. The CDR3 is 14 residues long. The V and J ends lost 4 bases and 1 base respectively, with 10 bases between them. Germline V gene lookup returns CDR1 SEHNR and CDR2 FQNEAQ (reference sequence). The CDR3 DNA follows: TGTGCCAGCAGCTCGGACGGGAAGAACACTGAAGCTTTCTTT. Residues: CASSSDGKNTEAFF.